This T cell receptor (beta chain) was captured in a study of blood T cell repertoires in COVID-19. Turning to the study itself: The United States, Italy and Spain supplied acute and convalescent COVID-19 samples. From T cells, B-cell-depleted T cells, or PBMCs came the material, which was cDNA or gDNA.

CDR3 length: 14 amino acids. The V gene lost 10 bases and the J gene lost 3 bases, with 15 bases spanning the gap. Germline values: CDR1 KGHSH, CDR2 LQKENI. Original analysis: Estimated nucleated cell counts came from reference gene primer amplification. Data came from immunoSEQ multiplex PCR; TCRdb stores just in-frame clones and leaves some out. The V and J calls and the clone size are those of that table, but D and trimming were determined from the DNA. Of 150,000 or so clones in the sample, roughly 90% were seen once. The chain has TRBV18 and TRBJ1-4; D is undetermined. Material for sequencing was peripheral blood. This TCR derives from a woman aged 50 to 60 with acute or convalescent COVID-19. The CDR3 DNA sequence: TGTGCCACCTCCCCCCGGGGATCTAATGAAAAACTGTTTTTT. It translates to CATSPRGSNEKLFF.